The clone carrying this T cell receptor beta chain came up many times. This sample is drawn from a study of T-cell memory formation after mild COVID-19. As for the study in general: Clusters of TCRs were largely donor specific.

From the 5' RACE reads, TCRdb called clonotypes with MiXCR, one entry per CDR3 protein. The table records under 250,000 distinct CDR3 sequences, 15% of them present only once. V gave up 5 bases and J gave up 0 bases, with 15 bases separating them. This CDR3 contains 16 residues. This TCR was recovered from an adult woman who had mild COVID-19 (a few samples of this study predate the infection). Cell type and time point are not known. Input material: PBMCs or a T cell subset sorted from them (not recorded which). The chain employs TRBV12-3 or TRBV12-4 and TRBJ2-3; D possibly corresponds to TRBD2 (6 bases). The CDR3 sequence: CASSPPSGLSTDTQYF. DNA of the CDR3: TGTGCCAGCAGTCCACCGTCGGGACTGAGCACAGATACGCAGTATTTT.